Each of the 21 T cell receptor beta chains below was sequenced from the same sample in a study of T-cell reconstitution after alpha-beta-depleted transplantation in children listed by TCRdb under 2016. The treatment or condition label of this sample denotes: allogeneic hematopoietic cell transplantation with graft depleted of TCRalphabeta T cells and CD19 B cells. The receptor library was made with PCR. Sequenced using an Illumina HiSeq 2500. TCR libraries were prepared with molecular barcoding, using unique molecular identifiers to normalize TCRbeta repertoire quantification. TCRdb reprocessed the public reads (quality trimming at Q25 with fastp, clone calling with MiXCR) and kept in-frame beta chains. Each entry merges the rows of one CDR3 protein and shows their most common DNA and genes. The sample table contains around 200,000 distinct CDR3 sequences; only one count was recorded for over 15% of them. Of the sample, around two fifths is held by the ten largest clones.

The sequencing here drew on PBMCs, mostly from graft donor cells, taken 360 days after TCRalphabeta/CD19-depleted stem cell transplant. These receptors all stem from a male patient under 10 years old who had a stem cell transplant for acute lymphoblastic leukemia, so the T cells may come from the graft donor.

A few counts support this clonotype. This sequence joins TRBV11-2 and TRBJ2-7; 7 bases agree with TRBD2. Trimming took 0 bases from V and 1 from J; bases not matched to a gene: 6. This CDR3 region has 16 residues. From germline, CDR1 is SGHAT and CDR2 FQNNGV. CDR3 nucleotide sequence: TGTGCCAGCAGCTTAGATCCGGTGGGAGGGTCCTACGAGCAGTACTTC. Translation gives CASSLDPVGGSYEQYF. The complete variable domain, with remaining parts taken from reference TRBV11-2 and TRBJ2-7, reads EAGVAQSPRYKIIEKRQSVAFWCNPISGHATLYWYQQILGQGPKLLIQFQNNGVVDDSQLPKDRFSAERLKGVDSTLKIQPAKLEDSAVYLCASSLDPVGGSYEQYFGPGTRLTVT.

The rearrangement uses TRBV6-2 or TRBV6-3 and TRBJ2-3, with D possibly being TRBD1 (6 bases). CDR3 length: 11 residues. Germline V gene lookup returns CDR1 MNHEY and CDR2 SVGEGT. V was cut by 2 bases and J by 10 bases, with 7 bases left in between. The CDR3 spells CASSYGGAQYF. In DNA form, the CDR3 reads TGTGCCAGCAGTTACGGGGGCGCGCAGTATTTT.

This sequence joins TRBV10-3 and TRBJ2-7; 11 bases match TRBD1. Germline CDR1 reads ENHRY; CDR2 reads SYGVKD. The length of the CDR3 is 14 residues. J was trimmed by 6 bases and V by 8 bases; bases with no gene match: 9. The CDR3 region has the DNA TGTGCCATCGGAAGGGACAGGGGGACCGGCGAGCAGTACTTC. It translates to CAIGRDRGTGEQYF.

This clonotype was seen only a few times. The chain recombines TRBV9 with TRBJ2-3, with D tentatively TRBD1 (5 bases). Germline V gene lookup returns CDR1 SGDLS and CDR2 YYNGEE. The V end was cut by 6 bases, the J end by 5 bases, with 13 bases between. This CDR3 region has 13 residues. CDR3 nucleotide sequence: TGTGCCAGCAAGAAGGGGCATGGAGATACGCAGTATTTT. It yields the protein CASKKGHGDTQYF.

J is TRBJ2-1 and V is TRBV3-1; D assignment may be TRBD1 or TRBD2 (5 bases each). This CDR3 region has 16 residues. Germline CDR1 and CDR2: LGHDT and YNNKEL (reference sequence). V lost 2 bases to trimming and J lost 4 bases, with 15 bases between them. The CDR3 here is CASSQQSRDLYNEQFF. Written as DNA, the CDR3 is TGTGCCAGCAGCCAACAAAGCAGGGACCTATACAATGAGCAGTTCTTC.

The V call is TRBV9, the J call TRBJ1-5; D is unresolved. This CDR3 is 15 amino acids long. V lost 0 bases, J lost 3 bases, and 10 bases lay in between. CDR1 and CDR2 from the germline V gene are SGDLS and YYNGEE. The CDR3 bases are TGTGCCAGCAGCGTAGGAGGCGGCTACAATCAGCCCCAGCATTTT. It translates to CASSVGGGYNQPQHF.

In this sample, this clonotype turned up many times. This chain connects TRBV24-1 to TRBJ2-2; 7 bases fit TRBD1. Germline CDR1 reads KGHDR; CDR2 reads SFDVKD. The CDR3 runs to 13 residues. V lost 9 bases to trimming and J lost 5 bases; unmatched junction nucleotides: 5. The CDR3 is CATGEGATGELFF. The CDR3 nucleotides read TGTGCCACCGGCGAGGGGGCTACCGGGGAGCTGTTTTTT.

The J gene is TRBJ2-2, the V gene TRBV11-3; D is uncertain. Germline CDR1 is SGHNT and CDR2 is YENEEA. This CDR3 is 15 amino acids long. With 4 bases removed from V and 4 bases from J, the gap between germline ends came to 13 bases. This CDR3 is CASSSRAGVTGELFF. CDR3 sequence (DNA): TGTGCCAGCAGCTCCCGCGCCGGTGTCACCGGGGAGCTGTTTTTT.

V usage is TRBV20-1 and J usage is TRBJ2-7, with 11 bases aligning to TRBD2. Germline V gene lookup returns CDR1 DFQATT and CDR2 SNEGSKA (reference sequence). Trimming removed 3 bases from V and 1 base from J; junction bases left unmatched: 5. This CDR3 contains 15 residues. In DNA form, the CDR3 reads TGCAGTGCTAGGCCCGGGACTAGCGGTTCCTACGAGCAGTACTTC. Translation gives CSARPGTSGSYEQYF.

This clonotype turned up a few times. The chain couples TRBV11-3 to TRBJ2-7; 7 positions agree with TRBD2. Per the germline V gene, CDR1 is SGHNT and CDR2 is YENEEA. J lost 6 bases, V lost 1 base, and 6 bases had no gene match. The CDR3 has 14 amino acids. This CDR3 is CASSLGGGKSEQYF. As DNA, the CDR3 is TGTGCCAGCAGCTTAGGGGGGGGGAAGAGCGAGCAGTACTTC. The full variable domain, in which reference TRBV11-3 and TRBJ2-7 provide the parts outside the CDR3, is EAGVVQSPRYKIIEKKQPVAFWCNPISGHNTLYWYLQNLGQGPELLIRYENEEAVDDSQLPKDRFSAERLKGVDSTLKIQPAELGDSAVYLCASSLGGGKSEQYFGPGTRLTVT.

The CDR3: CASSLGTGFNEQFF. Here the CDR3 DNA reads TGTGCCAGCAGCTTGGGGACAGGTTTCAATGAGCAGTTCTTC. The genes are TRBV5-6 and TRBJ2-1; 7 bases are a match to TRBD1. Germline V lookup: CDR1 SGHDT, CDR2 YYEEEE. The V and J ends lost 0 bases and 6 bases, in that order; junction bases with no gene match: 3. The CDR3 covers 14 residues. The variable domain in full, completed from reference TRBV5-6 and TRBJ2-1, reads DAGVTQSPTHLIKTRGQQVTLRCSPKSGHDTVSWYQQALGQGPQFIFQYYEEEERQRGNFPDRFSGHQFPNYSSELNVNALLLGDSALYLCASSLGTGFNEQFFGPGTRLTVL.

The chain links TRBV11-2 to TRBJ2-7, with 7 bases that match TRBD2. This CDR3 is built from 16 residues. V lost 4 bases, J lost 3 bases, and 12 bases stayed unmatched. Germline V gives CDR1 SGHAT, CDR2 FQNNGV. The CDR3 protein is CASSSPAGPNFYEQYF. The CDR3 coding sequence is TGTGCCAGCAGCTCCCCAGCGGGACCGAATTTCTACGAGCAGTACTTC.

This chain uses TRBV6-1 with TRBJ2-1; D possibly matches TRBD1 or TRBD2 (6 bases each). This CDR3 is 13 amino acids long. Germline CDR1 is MNHNS and CDR2 is SASEGT. V lost 10 bases and J lost 7, with 17 bases in between. CDR3 amino acids: CATRGPKGNEQFF. The CDR3 region has the DNA TGTGCCACCCGGGGGCCCAAAGGTAATGAGCAGTTCTTC.

The rearrangement links TRBV18 to TRBJ2-6, with no clear D. This CDR3 spans 17 amino acids. CDR1 KGHSH and CDR2 LQKENI come from the germline V gene. V was trimmed by 0 bases and J by 0 bases, leaving 9 bases between them. As DNA, the CDR3 is TGTGCCAGCTCACCACCGATTACCCTCTCTGGGGCCAACGTCCTGACTTTC. The encoded protein is CASSPPITLSGANVLTF.

A note on this clonotype: One end of the junction fails to match germline, which may point to a read error. The V gene is TRBV7-7, the J gene TRBJ2-5; D might be TRBD2 (6 bases). The germline V gene has CDR1 SSHAT and CDR2 FNYEAQ (reference sequence). This CDR3 spans 14 amino acids. The CDR3 DNA reads TGTGCTAGCAGCTTAGACGGAGGGCACGAGACCCAGTACTTC. Its translation is CASSLDGGHETQYF.

The sample holds a few counts of this clonotype. This sequence joins TRBV6-2 or TRBV6-3 and TRBJ2-2; D remains unclear. CDR1 and CDR2 (germline): MNHEY, SVGEGT. CDR3 size: 16 residues. Trimming shortened V by 6 bases and J by 1 base, and 15 bases separated the two germline ends. CDR3 nucleotide sequence: TGTGCCAGCAGCCCTCGTGGGGTTATGAACACCGGGGAGCTGTTTTTT. Protein product: CASSPRGVMNTGELFF.

This chain joins TRBV3-1 and TRBJ2-5; no reliable D call. The CDR3 runs to 13 residues. Germline V gene lookup returns CDR1 LGHDT and CDR2 YNNKEL (reference sequence). V gave up 1 base and J gave up 4 bases, with 7 bases separating them. The CDR3 region is CASSQVDGETQYF. The CDR3 DNA reads TGTGCCAGCAGCCAAGTCGATGGAGAGACCCAGTACTTC.

There are a few counts of this clonotype. This chain uses TRBV5-1 with TRBJ1-1; 7 nucleotides match TRBD1. V lost 1 base to trimming and J lost 7 bases; unmatched junction nucleotides: 7. Germline CDR1 reads SGHRS; CDR2 reads YFSETQ. The CDR3 is 14 amino acids. The CDR3 is CASSLTGEGFEAFF. CDR3 DNA sequence: TGCGCCAGCAGCTTGACAGGGGAGGGATTTGAAGCTTTCTTT.

The rearrangement joins TRBV19 to TRBJ2-1; no clear D gene. Deletions cut 4 bases from V and 4 bases from J, with 2 bases between. Germline CDR1 and CDR2: LNHDA and SQIVND (reference sequence). The CDR3 loop spans 11 amino acids. The CDR3 sequence is CASSNYNEQFF. The CDR3, as DNA: TGTGCCAGTAGTAATTACAATGAGCAGTTCTTC. The variable domain in full, completed from reference TRBV19 and TRBJ2-1, reads DGGITQSPKYLFRKEGQNVTLSCEQNLNHDAMYWYRQDPGQGLRLIYYSQIVNDFQKGDIAEGYSVSREKKESFPLTVTSAQKNPTAFYLCASSNYNEQFFGPGTRLTVL.

CDR3 coding DNA: TGTGCCAGCTCCCCGGGACCCACGGGCGACATTCAGTACTTC. Protein sequence: CASSPGPTGDIQYF. The chain joins TRBV18 to TRBJ2-4; D may be TRBD1 or TRBD2 (5 bases each). From germline, CDR1 is KGHSH and CDR2 LQKENI. This CDR3 is 14 amino acids long. The ends were cut back, 6 bases at V and 8 bases at J, with 17 bases in the middle.

The rearrangement uses TRBV6-1 and TRBJ2-7; TRBD1 is a possible D gene (5 bases). V was clipped by 6 bases and J by 2 bases, with 11 bases between them. The germline CDR1 and CDR2 sequences are MNHNS and SASEGT. This CDR3 spans 13 amino acids. The DNA for the CDR3 is TGTGCCAGCAGCCCGGACAAAGCCTACGAGCAGTACTTC. As protein: CASSPDKAYEQYF.